This T cell receptor beta chain was sequenced during a study of OX40 agonist ivuxolimab in advanced cancers. Sequencing was performed with immunoSEQ multiplex PCR; in TCRdb, only in-frame clones are kept and a portion is missing. Of around 76,000 clones in the sample, around 94% were seen once. The CDR3 spans 13 residues. Germline CDR1 MNHNY, CDR2 SVGAGI (reference sequence). Trimming pared 7 bases from V and 1 base from J, leaving 7 bases between. The source is an adult with an advanced solid tumor such as melanoma, head and neck, liver or kidney cancer. The rearrangement uses TRBV6-6 and TRBJ2-2; D gene ambiguous. This sample comprised CD4+ or CD8+ T cells sorted from blood, obtained in a trial of the OX40 agonist ivuxolimab. The DNA of the CDR3 is TGTGCCAGCAATTGGCGGAACACCGGGGAGCTGTTTTTT. Translation: CASNWRNTGELFF.